This T cell receptor beta chain was sequenced for a study of early T cells in non-severe SARS-CoV-2 infection. Study details: The input, bulk RNA from unsorted whole blood, was sequenced, and chains were unpaired.

Per germline, CDR1 PRHDT and CDR2 FYEKMQ (reference sequence). The germline V and J ends were trimmed by 7 bases and 0 bases, with 19 bases remaining between them. The CDR3 loop spans 17 amino acids. The library protocol tagged individual cDNA molecules with unique molecular identifiers. One entry per CDR3 protein, called by TCRdb with MiXCR from the 5' RACE reads. The sample records approximately 76,000 distinct CDR3 sequences, around an eighth being singletons. Regarding the study as a whole: VDJdb-based annotation leaned toward anti-spike CD8 responses and missed private and CD4 specificities.

This clonotype has only a few counts. Its cognate antigen is unknown. The chain employs TRBV13 and TRBJ2-1; TRBD2 is a possible D gene (5 bases). The receptor was isolated from an adult who was a healthcare worker with PCR-confirmed SARS-CoV-2 infection or an uninfected control (not recorded which). The specimen sequenced was whole blood. In nucleotides, the CDR3 is TGTGCCAGCACCCGGGATGGGGTGACGAGCTCCTACAATGAGCAGTTCTTC. This sequence encodes CASTRDGVTSSYNEQFF.